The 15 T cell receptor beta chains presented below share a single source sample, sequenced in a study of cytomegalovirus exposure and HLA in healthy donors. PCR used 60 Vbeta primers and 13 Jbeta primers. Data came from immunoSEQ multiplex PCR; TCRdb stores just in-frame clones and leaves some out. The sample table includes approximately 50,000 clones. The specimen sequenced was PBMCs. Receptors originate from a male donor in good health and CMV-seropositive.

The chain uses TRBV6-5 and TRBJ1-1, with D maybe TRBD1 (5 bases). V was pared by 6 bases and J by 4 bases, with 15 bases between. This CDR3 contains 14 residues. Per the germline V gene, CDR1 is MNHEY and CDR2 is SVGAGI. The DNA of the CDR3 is TGTGCCAGCAGCACGACGGGGGAACCCACTGAAGCTTTCTTT. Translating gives CASSTTGEPTEAFF.

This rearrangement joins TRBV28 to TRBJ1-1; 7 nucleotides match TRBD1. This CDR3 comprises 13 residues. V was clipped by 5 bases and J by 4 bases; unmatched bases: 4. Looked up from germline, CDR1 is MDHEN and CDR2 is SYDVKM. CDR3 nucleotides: TGTGCCAGCAGTCACAGGGGTCTCACTGAAGCTTTCTTT. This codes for CASSHRGLTEAFF.

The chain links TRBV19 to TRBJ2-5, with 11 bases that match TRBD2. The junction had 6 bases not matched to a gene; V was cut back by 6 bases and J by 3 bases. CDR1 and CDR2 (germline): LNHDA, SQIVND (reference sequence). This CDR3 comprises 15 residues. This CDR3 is CASSPGLAVKETQYF. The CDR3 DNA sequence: TGTGCCAGTAGCCCGGGACTAGCGGTAAAAGAGACCCAGTACTTC.

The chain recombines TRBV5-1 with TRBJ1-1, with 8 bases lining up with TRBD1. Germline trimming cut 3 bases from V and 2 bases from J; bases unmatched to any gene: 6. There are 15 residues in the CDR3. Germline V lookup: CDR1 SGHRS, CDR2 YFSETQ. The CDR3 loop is CASSWGQALNTEAFF. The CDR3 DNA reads TGCGCCAGCAGCTGGGGACAGGCACTAAACACTGAAGCTTTCTTT.

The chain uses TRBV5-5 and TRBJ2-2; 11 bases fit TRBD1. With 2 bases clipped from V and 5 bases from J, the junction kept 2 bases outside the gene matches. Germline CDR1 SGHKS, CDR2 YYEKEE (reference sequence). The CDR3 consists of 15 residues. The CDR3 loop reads CASSLWDRGTGELFF. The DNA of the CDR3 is TGTGCCAGCAGCTTATGGGACAGGGGGACCGGGGAGCTGTTTTTT.

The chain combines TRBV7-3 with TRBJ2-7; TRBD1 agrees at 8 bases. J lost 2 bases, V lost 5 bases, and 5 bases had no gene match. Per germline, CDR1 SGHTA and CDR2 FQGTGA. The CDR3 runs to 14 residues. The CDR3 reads CASSHGTGPYEQYF. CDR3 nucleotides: TGTGCCAGCAGCCACGGGACAGGCCCCTACGAGCAGTACTTC.

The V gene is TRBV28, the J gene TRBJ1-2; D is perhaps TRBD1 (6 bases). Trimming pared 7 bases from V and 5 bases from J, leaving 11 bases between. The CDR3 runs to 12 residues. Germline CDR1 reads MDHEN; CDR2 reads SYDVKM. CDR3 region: CASTLDSYGYTF. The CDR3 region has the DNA TGTGCCAGCACACTGGACAGTTATGGCTACACCTTC.

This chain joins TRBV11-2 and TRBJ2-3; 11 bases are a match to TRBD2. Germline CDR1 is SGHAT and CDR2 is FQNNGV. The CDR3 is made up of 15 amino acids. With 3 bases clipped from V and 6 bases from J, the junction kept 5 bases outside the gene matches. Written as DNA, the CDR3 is TGTGCCAGCAGCTTTAGCGGGGGGGCCTGGGATACGCAGTATTTT. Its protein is CASSFSGGAWDTQYF.

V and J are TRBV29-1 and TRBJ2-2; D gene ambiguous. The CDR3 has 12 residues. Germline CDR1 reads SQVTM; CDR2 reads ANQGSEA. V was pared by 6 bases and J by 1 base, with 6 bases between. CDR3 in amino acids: CSVYMNTGELFF. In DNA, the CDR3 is TGCAGCGTATACATGAACACCGGGGAGCTGTTTTTT.

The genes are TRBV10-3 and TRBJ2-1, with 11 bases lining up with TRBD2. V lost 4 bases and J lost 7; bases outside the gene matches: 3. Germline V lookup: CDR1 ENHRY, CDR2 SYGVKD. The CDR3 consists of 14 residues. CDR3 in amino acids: CAISALAGGNEQFF. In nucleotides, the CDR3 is TGTGCCATCAGTGCTCTAGCGGGGGGTAATGAGCAGTTCTTC.

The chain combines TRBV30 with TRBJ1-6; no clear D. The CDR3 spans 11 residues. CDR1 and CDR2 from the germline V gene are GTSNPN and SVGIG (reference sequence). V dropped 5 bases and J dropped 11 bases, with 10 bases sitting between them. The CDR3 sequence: CAWGGLAPLHF. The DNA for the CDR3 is TGTGCCTGGGGTGGGCTCGCACCCCTCCACTTT.

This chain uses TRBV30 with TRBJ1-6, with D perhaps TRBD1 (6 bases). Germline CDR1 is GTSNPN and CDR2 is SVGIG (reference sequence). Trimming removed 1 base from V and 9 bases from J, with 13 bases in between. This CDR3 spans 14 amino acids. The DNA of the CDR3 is TGTGCCTGGAGTGGGGTGACAGGTAGTTCACCCCTCCACTTT. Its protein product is CAWSGVTGSSPLHF.

CDR3 DNA: TGTGCAAGCCACAAGGGAGGGGCCAAAAACATTCAGTACTTC. Translating gives CASHKGGAKNIQYF. The chain couples TRBV28 to TRBJ2-4; 7 bases are a match to TRBD2. This CDR3 spans 14 amino acids. Germline loops: CDR1 MDHEN, CDR2 SYDVKM. Together with reference TRBV28 and TRBJ2-4, the CDR3 gives the full variable domain: DVKVTQSSRYLVKRTGEKVFLECVQDMDHENMFWYRQDPGLGLRLIYFSYDVKMKEKGDIPEGYSVSREKKERFSLILESASTNQTSMYLCASHKGGAKNIQYFGAGTRLSVL.

In nucleotides, the CDR3 is TGCGCCAGCGCGATTAACCTCAGACAGGGCCATGGCTACACCTTC. It is translated as CASAINLRQGHGYTF. The chain carries TRBV4-1 and TRBJ1-2; 7 nucleotides align to TRBD1. Trimming took 8 bases from V and 6 from J; bases not matched to a gene: 15. The CDR3 totals 15 residues. The germline CDR1 and CDR2 sequences are MGHRA and YSYEKL.

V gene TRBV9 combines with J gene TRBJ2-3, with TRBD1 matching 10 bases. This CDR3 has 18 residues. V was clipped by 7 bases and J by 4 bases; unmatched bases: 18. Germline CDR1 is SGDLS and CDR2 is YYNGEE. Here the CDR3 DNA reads TGTGCCAGCGACGGGACAGGGGTTCCTCGAACGAGCCCAGATACGCAGTATTTT. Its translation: CASDGTGVPRTSPDTQYF. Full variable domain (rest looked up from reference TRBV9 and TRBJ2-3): DSGVTQTPKHLITATGQRVTLRCSPRSGDLSVYWYQQSLDQGLQFLIQYYNGEERAKGNILERFSAQQFPDLHSELNLSSLELGDSALYFCASDGTGVPRTSPDTQYFGPGTRLTVL.